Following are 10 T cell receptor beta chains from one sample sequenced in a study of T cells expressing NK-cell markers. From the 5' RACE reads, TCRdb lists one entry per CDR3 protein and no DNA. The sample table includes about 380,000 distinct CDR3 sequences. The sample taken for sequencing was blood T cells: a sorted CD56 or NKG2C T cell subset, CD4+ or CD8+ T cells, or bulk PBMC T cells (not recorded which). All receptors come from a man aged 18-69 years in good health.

The CDR3 sequence: CASSKDLIYNEQFF. The chain links TRBV7-9 to TRBJ2-1; checking the TCRdb D call of TRBD2 is not possible without DNA. The CDR3 covers 14 residues. Germline CDR1 SEHNR, CDR2 FQNEAQ (reference sequence).

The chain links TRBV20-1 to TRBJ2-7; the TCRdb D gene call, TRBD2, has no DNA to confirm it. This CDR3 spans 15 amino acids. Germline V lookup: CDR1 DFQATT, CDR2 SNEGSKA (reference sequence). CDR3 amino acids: CSAGLTSGYSYEQYF.

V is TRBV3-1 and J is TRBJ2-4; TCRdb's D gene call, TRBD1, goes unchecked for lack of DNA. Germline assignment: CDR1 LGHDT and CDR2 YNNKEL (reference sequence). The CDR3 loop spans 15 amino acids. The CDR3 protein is CASSQGAFAGGIQYF.

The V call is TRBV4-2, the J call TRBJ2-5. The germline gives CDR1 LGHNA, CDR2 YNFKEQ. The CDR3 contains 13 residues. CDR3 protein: CASSQEPRGTQYF.

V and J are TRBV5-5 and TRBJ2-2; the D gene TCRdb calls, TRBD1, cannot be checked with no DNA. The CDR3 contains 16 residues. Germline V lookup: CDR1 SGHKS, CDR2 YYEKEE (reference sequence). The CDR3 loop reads CASSFHGTGRTGELFF.

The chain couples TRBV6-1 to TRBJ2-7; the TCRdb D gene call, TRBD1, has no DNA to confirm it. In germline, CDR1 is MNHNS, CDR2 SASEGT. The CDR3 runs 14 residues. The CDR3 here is CASSLPGVGYEQYF.

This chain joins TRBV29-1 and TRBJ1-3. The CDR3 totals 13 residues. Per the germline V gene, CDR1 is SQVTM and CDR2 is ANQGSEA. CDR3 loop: CSVGWTAGNTIYF.

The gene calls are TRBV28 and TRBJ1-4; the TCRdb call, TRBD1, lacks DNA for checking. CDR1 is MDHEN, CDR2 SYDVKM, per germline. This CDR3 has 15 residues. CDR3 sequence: CASSLKPGGYEKLFF.

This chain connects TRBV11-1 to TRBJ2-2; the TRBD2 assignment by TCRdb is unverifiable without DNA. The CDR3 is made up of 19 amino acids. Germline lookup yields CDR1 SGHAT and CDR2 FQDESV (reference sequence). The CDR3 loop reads CASSSQVWWASKNTGELFF.

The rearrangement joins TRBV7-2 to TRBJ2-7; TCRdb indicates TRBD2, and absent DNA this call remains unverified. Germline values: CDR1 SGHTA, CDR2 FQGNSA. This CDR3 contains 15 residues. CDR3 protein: CASSFRRGVSYEQYF.